This TCR beta chain was recorded in a study of chemoradiotherapy in HPV16-positive cancers. Across the whole study: Functional T-cell assays on a couple of HPV16-positive patients' cells defined candidate HPV-specific clones and common TCR motifs.

Study conclusions and caveats: HPV-responsive T-cell expansion during chemoradiotherapy was linked to improved recurrence-free survival in HPV16-positive patients. During treatment, candidate HPV-specific clones and E7-related motifs expanded in tumor.

Only one count was recorded for this clone. Its antigen is unknown. In germline, CDR1 is MDHEN, CDR2 SYDVKM. The CDR3 runs to 14 residues. Trimming stripped 6 bases from V and 4 bases from J, with 15 bases between. Profiling relied on immunoSEQ multiplex PCR, and the TCRdb table lists in-frame clones only, not all of them. The table lists approximately 6,200 clones, 85% to 90% of them singletons, with 25% to 30% in the top ten. The chain uses TRBV28 and TRBJ1-2; D is unresolved. Source: blood, taken from a patient who underwent chemoradiotherapy. This sequence was found in a human donor with HPV-associated anogenital cancer. CDR3 in amino acids: CASSLLEMGYGYTF. CDR3 coding DNA: TGTGCCAGCAGCCTTCTTGAGATGGGCTATGGCTACACCTTC.